This T cell receptor (beta chain) was identified during a study of T cell responses to AZD1222 COVID-19 vaccine. Germline V gene sequence: CDR1 MNHNY, CDR2 SVGAGI (reference sequence). V lost 4 bases, J lost 2 bases, and 9 bases lay in between. This CDR3 contains 15 residues. The repertoire was sequenced with immunoSEQ multiplex PCR; TCRdb's copy has only in-frame clones and lacks some. The table records about 110,000 clones, about 90% of them present only once. To note about this clone: The antigen is undetermined.

Study conclusions and caveats: Repertoire collection took place solely once the T cell response had peaked. Donors were largely white British and mainly female; clonal diversity was possibly underestimated. CD4 TCRs linked to vaccination spanned spike, dominating at 160-218 and 743-854. Only 5 to 7 AZD1222 recipients tested seropositive at baseline.

Sample: peripheral blood, taken on day 0 of AZD1222 vaccination. The chain carries TRBV6-6 and TRBJ2-6; D is perhaps TRBD1 (5 bases). The TCR sequence derives from an adult in good health. The CDR3 here is CASSSEGAGANVLTF. The DNA for the CDR3 is TGTGCCAGCAGTTCTGAAGGGGCTGGGGCCAACGTCCTGACTTTC.